A selection of T cell receptor beta chains follows, all from one sample in a study of beta chain features in type 1 diabetes. Some clones are missing from TCRdb's copy, which holds only in-frame ones; the method was immunoSEQ multiplex PCR. The table lists hundreds of thousands of clones, around 12% of them singletons. The sample taken for sequencing was naive CD4+ T cells from blood. These receptors were collected from a man younger than 35 in good health. Both conserved end residues are part of each CDR3. The order of the fields is D gene, J gene, V gene, clone size, CDR3 protein, CDR3 DNA. D genes are given only for firm matches. Some rows have no size entry. The others give once, few or many, or a class for an expanded clone.

.,TRBJ1-3,TRBV11-2,few,CASSLELTPVSGNTIYF,TGTGCCAGCAGCTTAGAGTTAACGCCGGTCTCTGGAAACACCATATATTTT
TRBD1,TRBJ2-7,TRBV25-1,few,CASRGDRDEQYF,TGTGCCAGCAGGGGAGACAGGGACGAGCAGTACTTC
.,TRBJ1-1,TRBV5-1,few,CASTQGDGTEAFF,TGCGCCAGCACACAGGGTGATGGCACTGAAGCTTTCTTT
.,TRBJ2-3,TRBV7-3,.,CASSLRARVATSTDTQYF,TGTGCCAGCAGCTTAAGGGCTAGGGTAGCGACTAGCACAGATACGCAGTATTTT
TRBD1,TRBJ2-3,TRBV27,few,CASSPAGTGDTDTQYF,TGTGCCAGCAGTCCCGCCGGGACAGGGGACACAGATACGCAGTATTTT
.,TRBJ1-4,TRBV7-9,.,CASSLAPRERGNEKLFF,TGTGCCAGCAGCTTAGCTCCCCGCGAAAGGGGCAATGAAAAACTGTTTTTT
.,TRBJ1-4,TRBV28,.,CASSPPGGANEKLFF,TGTGCCAGCAGTCCCCCGGGAGGAGCTAATGAAAAACTGTTTTTT
TRBD1,TRBJ2-3,TRBV30,.,CAWSPGGLLLDTQYF,TGTGCCTGGAGTCCAGGGGGCCTCCTGCTGGATACGCAGTATTTT
TRBD1,TRBJ1-1,TRBV5-6,few,CASSLAQGVTEAFF,TGTGCCAGCAGCTTGGCCCAGGGGGTCACTGAAGCTTTCTTT
TRBD2,TRBJ2-1,TRBV28,.,CASSLMGLAVDNEQFF,TGTGCCAGCAGTTTAATGGGACTAGCGGTGGACAATGAGCAGTTCTTC
TRBD1,TRBJ1-1,TRBV7-9,few,CASRRKRGQGRLGGTFF,TGTGCCAGCAGGAGAAAGCGTGGACAGGGTCGACTGGGCGGGACTTTCTTT